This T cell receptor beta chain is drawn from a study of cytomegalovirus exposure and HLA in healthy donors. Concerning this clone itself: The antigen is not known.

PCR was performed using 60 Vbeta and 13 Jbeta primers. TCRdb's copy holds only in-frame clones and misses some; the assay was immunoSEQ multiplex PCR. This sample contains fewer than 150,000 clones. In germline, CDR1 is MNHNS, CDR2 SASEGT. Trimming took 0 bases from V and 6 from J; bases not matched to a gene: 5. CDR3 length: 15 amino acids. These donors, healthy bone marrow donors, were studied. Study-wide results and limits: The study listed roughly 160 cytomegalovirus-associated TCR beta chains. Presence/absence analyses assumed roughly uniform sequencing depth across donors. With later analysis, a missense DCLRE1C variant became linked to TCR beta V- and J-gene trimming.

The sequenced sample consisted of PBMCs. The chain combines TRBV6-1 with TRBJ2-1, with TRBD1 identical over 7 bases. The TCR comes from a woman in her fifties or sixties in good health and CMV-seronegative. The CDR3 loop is CASSEAAYRGNEQFF. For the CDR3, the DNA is TGTGCCAGCAGTGAAGCCGCCTACAGGGGCAATGAGCAGTTCTTC.